The 17 T cell receptor beta chains listed next were all sequenced from one sample in a study of T cells in Graves' hyperthyroidism and ophthalmopathy. There were TCR beta CDR3 regions amplified from RNA transcripts. The study used the HTBI primer set for a first-round RT-PCR of the TCR CDR3. Using its own MiXCR run on the multiplex PCR reads, TCRdb lists one record per CDR3 protein. The sample lists around 300,000 distinct CDR3 sequences; about 14% were seen once. Sample: blood. The receptors were gathered from a woman aged 25 to 39 with Graves' hyperthyroidism that later progressed to Graves' ophthalmopathy.

This clonotype came up many times. The chain links TRBV7-2 to TRBJ2-2, with a possible D match to TRBD2 (5 bases). V lost 3 bases to trimming and J lost 3 bases, with 11 bases between them. CDR1 is SGHTA, CDR2 FQGNSA, per germline. This CDR3 comprises 15 residues. CDR3 region: CASSFITGYTGELFF. CDR3 coding DNA: TGTGCCAGCAGCTTTATTACGGGGTACACCGGGGAGCTGTTTTTT.

This clonotype was observed at least ten times. V gene TRBV4-1 combines with J gene TRBJ1-1, with D perhaps matching TRBD1 (5 bases). Trimming left V 5 bases short and J 8 bases short, with 12 bases between. The CDR3 covers 12 residues. In germline, CDR1 is MGHRA, CDR2 YSYEKL. As DNA, the CDR3 is TGCGCCAGCAGCTCCCTGGGGGACGAAGCTTTCTTT. Its translation is CASSSLGDEAFF.

This clonotype was detected ten times or more. The genes are TRBV6-2 or TRBV6-3 and TRBJ2-2; 9 nucleotides match TRBD2. This CDR3 contains 17 residues. Germline V CDR1 and CDR2: MNHEY, SVGEGT. Unmatched junction bases numbered 7, after V lost 5 bases and J lost 0 bases. The CDR3 region has the DNA TGTGCCAGCAGTAAACCGGGACTAGCAGCGAACACCGGGGAGCTGTTTTTT. Translating it yields CASSKPGLAANTGELFF.

This clonotype was seen at least ten times. The chain employs TRBV4-1 and TRBJ2-7; possible D gene TRBD2, 5 bases. Trimming left V 0 bases short and J 2 bases short, with 8 bases between. Germline loops: CDR1 MGHRA, CDR2 YSYEKL. The CDR3 sequence is 14 residues long. CDR3 in amino acids: CASSQDDGTYEQYF. Here the CDR3 DNA reads TGCGCCAGCAGCCAAGACGACGGGACCTACGAGCAGTACTTC.

The table lists this clonotype with many counts. CDR3 coding DNA: TGTGCCAGCAGTCACGAAGGGGGAAGTTACTATGGCTACACCTTC. Translation gives CASSHEGGSYYGYTF. The chain is built from TRBV6-1 and TRBJ1-2; tentatively, D is TRBD1 (6 bases). Germline CDR1 MNHNS, CDR2 SASEGT. The CDR3 is made up of 15 amino acids. V was clipped by 5 bases and J by 3 bases, with 16 bases between them.

In its sample, this clonotype was seen many times. This sequence joins TRBV6-1 and TRBJ1-5; TRBD1 matches at 9 bases. This CDR3 has 15 amino acids. Per germline, CDR1 MNHNS and CDR2 SASEGT. V was clipped by 6 bases and J by 2 bases; unmatched bases: 5. In DNA form, the CDR3 reads TGTGCCAGCAGCACAGGGGGCCTTGGCAATCAGCCCCAGCATTTT. Protein sequence: CASSTGGLGNQPQHF.

Ten or more counts support this clonotype. The V and J genes are TRBV28 and TRBJ2-1; a weak D match, TRBD2 (5 bases). The CDR3 spans 14 residues. V lost 5 bases to trimming and J lost 2 bases, with 10 bases between them. The germline CDR1 and CDR2 sequences are MDHEN and SYDVKM. CDR3 sequence reads: CASSRLAPYNEQFF. CDR3 coding DNA: TGTGCCAGCAGTCGTCTAGCCCCCTACAATGAGCAGTTCTTC.

This clonotype was seen at least ten times. V usage is TRBV28 and J usage is TRBJ1-5; 7 bases are a match to TRBD1. This CDR3 spans 13 amino acids. Germline V gene data show CDR1 as MDHEN and CDR2 as SYDVKM. Trimming took 7 bases from V and 4 from J; bases not matched to a gene: 4. CDR3 protein: CASIDRENQPQHF. The CDR3 region has the DNA TGTGCCAGCATCGACAGGGAGAATCAGCCCCAGCATTTT.

This clonotype was detected ten times or more. V is TRBV10-3 and J is TRBJ2-2; 9 nucleotides agree with TRBD2. There are 22 residues in the CDR3. V lost 2 bases, J lost 2 bases, and 21 bases stayed unmatched. Germline-derived CDR1 and CDR2 are ENHRY and SYGVKD. The CDR3 nucleotides read TGTGCCATCAGTGAGCGGCTAGCGGGAAGGGATGGGCGTGGAGGAAACACCGGGGAGCTGTTTTTT. This codes for CAISERLAGRDGRGGNTGELFF.

This rearrangement joins TRBV9 to TRBJ1-2, with TRBD1 matching over 7 bases. After removal of 3 bases from V and 6 bases from J, the junction contained 8 bases not matched to a gene. The CDR3 contains 14 residues. Per germline, CDR1 SGDLS and CDR2 YYNGEE. The DNA of the CDR3 is TGTGCCAGCAGCGAGAGGGGGGGACAGAATGGCTACACCTTC. The encoded protein is CASSERGGQNGYTF.

The DNA of the CDR3 is TGTGCCAGTAGTCCGGACAGGGGATTTAGCACAGATACGCAGTATTTT. It is translated as CASSPDRGFSTDTQYF. This chain links TRBV19 with TRBJ2-3; 9 bases match TRBD1. In germline, CDR1 is LNHDA, CDR2 SQIVND (reference sequence). V shed 5 bases, J shed 0 bases, and the junction held 6 bases outside the gene matches. The CDR3 totals 16 residues.

The rearrangement joins TRBV7-9 to TRBJ1-1; 7 bases agree with TRBD1. V trimming: 5 bases; J trimming: 6 bases; junction bases outside the gene matches: 9. Germline CDR1 is SEHNR and CDR2 is FQNEAQ (reference sequence). This CDR3 contains 14 residues. CDR3 DNA sequence: TGTGCCAGCAGCCTACAGGGGATGATCGCTGAAGCTTTCTTT. Translation gives CASSLQGMIAEAFF.

There are many counts of this clonotype. The chain links TRBV28 to TRBJ2-5; 8 bases agree with TRBD2. The CDR3 loop spans 14 amino acids. The J segment lost 5 bases and the V segment lost 4 bases, leaving 6 bases of the junction unmatched. Germline CDR1 MDHEN, CDR2 SYDVKM. CDR3 region: CASSSGLAAETQYF. Here the CDR3 DNA reads TGTGCCAGCAGTTCCGGACTAGCTGCCGAGACCCAGTACTTC. Based on the CDR3 plus reference TRBV28 and TRBJ2-5, the full variable domain is DVKVTQSSRYLVKRTGEKVFLECVQDMDHENMFWYRQDPGLGLRLIYFSYDVKMKEKGDIPEGYSVSREKKERFSLILESASTNQTSMYLCASSSGLAAETQYFGPGTRLLVL.

The rearrangement joins TRBV24-1 to TRBJ2-1; D remains unclear. Trimming took 7 bases from V and 5 from J, leaving 23 bases between them. CDR1 and CDR2 (germline): KGHDR, SFDVKD. This CDR3 region has 17 residues. This chain's CDR3 is CATRGSRALQRDNEQFF. In DNA, the CDR3 is TGTGCCACCAGGGGCTCTAGGGCGTTACAAAGAGACAATGAGCAGTTCTTC.

V and J are TRBV27 and TRBJ2-5; unclear D gene. The CDR3 is made up of 14 amino acids. The germline CDR1 and CDR2 sequences are MNHEY and SMNVEV (reference sequence). V was cut by 6 bases and J by 1 base, with 12 bases left in between. Here the CDR3 DNA reads TGTGCCAGCAGCCAAAGTGAGGTCCAAGAGACCCAGTACTTC. Its protein product is CASSQSEVQETQYF.

The chain has TRBV27 and TRBJ2-5; D tentatively fits TRBD1 or TRBD2 (5 bases each). With 5 bases removed from V and 0 bases from J, the gap between germline ends came to 13 bases. The CDR3 loop spans 15 amino acids. Germline values: CDR1 MNHEY, CDR2 SMNVEV (reference sequence). CDR3 in DNA: TGTGCCAGCAGTATCGGGGCCCTTTACCAAGAGACCCAGTACTTC. Its translation is CASSIGALYQETQYF.

This clonotype was recorded at least ten times. The rearrangement links TRBV29-1 to TRBJ2-7; possibly TRBD2 for D (6 bases). CDR3 length: 12 amino acids. V was clipped by 4 bases and J by 6 bases, with 13 bases between them. The germline V gene encodes CDR1 SQVTM and CDR2 ANQGSEA. The CDR3 region is CSVGGVAGEQYF. The CDR3 DNA reads TGCAGCGTTGGGGGGGTCGCGGGCGAGCAGTACTTC.